This note documents a single T cell receptor beta chain sequence. This clone was seen once. Which antigen it targets is not known. Within one base of it there is no much larger clone, and no base qualities were kept. Library preparation was by the immunoSEQ multiplex PCR assay. For the multiplex PCR, a mixture combining 60 forward primers for TCR Vbeta segments and 13 reverse primers for TCR Jbeta segments was used. Amplification of the CDR3 region of rearranged TCR beta genes was performed with a multiplex PCR assay on genomic DNA. The amplified TCR beta libraries were sequenced on the Illumina HiSeq System as 87-base-pair reads. In the original analysis: A later analysis counted 75 million to 100 million unique TCR beta chains across the 666 repertoires, and approximately 11 million of these chains were shared by at least two donors. Raw reads were error-corrected and collapsed into unique sequences by a nearest-neighbor algorithm in which closely related sequences were merged to remove PCR and sequencing errors. Alignment of CDR3 sequences to IMGT reference sequences was used to assign V, D and J gene segments. For a sequence to be retained, a match of at least six nucleotides was required to both a V gene segment and a J gene segment. A rearrangement counted as productive if the CDR3 had no stop codons and remained in frame with V and J, and every other rearrangement counted as non-productive. CDR3 was defined according to IMGT convention as the region running from the second conserved V-encoded cysteine to the conserved J-encoded phenylalanine. In an earlier analysis of 587 of the donors, sequences lacking an unambiguous match to a single V gene segment were excluded. An earlier analysis of several hundred of the donors called V segments functional above 56.7% productive rearrangements and segregating when the between-donor standard deviation exceeded 5%. A statistical classification framework was built to diagnose cytomegalovirus status from the catalog of TCR beta chain sequences. V and J gene assignment, in a later analysis, came from comparing TCR nucleotide sequences with IMGT/GENE-DB human TR gene sequences. In a later analysis, CDR3 sequences and most-parsimonious VDJ recombination scenarios were assigned using the TCRdist pipeline. In a later analysis, every TCR beta chain was defined by the combination of its CDR3 amino acid sequence and its V-gene family, and reads without a unique V-gene family were dropped. As a way to deal with suspected cross-contamination and a sequencing artifact, a later analysis dropped approximately 570 nucleotide sequences that were highly shared and had low generation probability. A later analysis calculated a clonal expansion index for each public chain from normalized within-repertoire ranks of inferred template counts. A later analysis computed generation probabilities with a VDJ recombination model fitted to out-of-frame rearrangements, and checked the results against IGoR. In a later analysis, TCR-TCR, TCR-HLA and TCR-CMV co-occurrence was scored with hypergeometric tests, and a repertoire-size bias correction was applied to TCR pairs. To estimate false discovery rates, a later analysis permuted the HLA or CMV assignments 20 times. A later analysis grouped co-occurring TCRs with DBSCAN, adding TCRdist sequence similarity when clustering within HLA-allele-positive subsets. Repertoires with fewer than 30,000 or more than 120,000 public chains, plus five repertoires with anomalous nucleotide sharing, were excluded from co-occurrence clustering. This is the immuneACCESS table as TCRdb keeps it, with only in-frame sequences that have V and J called. A part of the clones is gone; compared with another copy, unresolved V genes explain less than half, and the rest is unexplained. V and J calls and clone size are as listed in that table; D and trimming were resolved from the DNA. The sample records over 100,000 clones, around three quarters of which are singletons. Around 3% of the sample belongs to the ten largest clones.

The sample belongs to a study of cytomegalovirus exposure and HLA in healthy donors listed by TCRdb under 2017. For the study in its entirety: According to an earlier analysis of around 600 of the donors, about 179 million T cells yielded roughly 110 million unique TCR beta sequences and 276 Gb of sequence data. An early release that covered about 600 HLA-typed donors contained approximately 320 gigabases of sequencing data and about 93 million unique TCR sequences. Among the roughly 380 genotyped donors, under 90% belonged to the genetic ancestry cluster associated with self-reported Caucasian donors. The study aimed to test whether signatures of past pathogen exposure could be identified by cataloging public T cell receptors. The study profiled the T cell repertoires of hundreds of subjects by immunosequencing and related them to cytomegalovirus serostatus. Besides the first cohort of under 700 subjects, a separate validation cohort made up of over 100 different subjects was used. The study combined high-throughput TCR immunosequencing, statistical association of individual TCRs with disease status, and machine learning to predict cytomegalovirus infection status. To study patterns of TCR occurrence, a later analysis re-analyzed previously published TCR beta repertoires from under 750 donors and added high-resolution HLA genotyping. Rather than drawing on any new phenotypic data, the later analysis identified candidate immune exposures from TCR beta sequences and the way those sequences occurred across donors. To decide whether each TCR beta V gene segment behaved as functional or pseudogenic, an earlier analysis of some 600 of the donors relied on high-throughput TCR beta sequencing. Donor age, sex, ethnicity and CMV serostatus were compiled together with the repertoire data. A later genetic analysis took genome-wide SNP genotypes for about 60% of the roughly 670 donors and used that subset as a discovery cohort. Every repertoire in the discovery cohort had been generated on one and the same sequencing platform. Both class I and class II loci were covered by HLA typing, at four-digit resolution. Typing coverage differed by locus: A, B, C, DRB1 and DQB1 were typed in about 629-640 donors, DQA1 in about 550, DPA1 in around 610, and DPB1 in around 440. About 5 DR-DQ haplotypes were handled as single units for association and clustering, since linkage in the cohort was strong. Among roughly 400 genotyped donors of the cohort, an average of approximately 240,000 unique TCR beta nucleotide sequences was sequenced per donor, of which 15% to 20% were non-productive. Beyond this particular receptor, the publication reports: In an earlier analysis of 450 to 750 of the donors, most TCR beta V segments appeared in productive rearrangements about 87% or about 30% of the time, broadly matching IMGT annotations. In a later analysis, HLA-associated TCR beta chains showed more clonal expansion and lower generation probabilities than non-associated chains that were equally common. A further reported finding was that TCR beta sequences accurately predicted the HLA-A and HLA-B alleles for most subjects in the first cohort. A later analysis associated 15,000 to 20,000 TCR beta sequences with specific HLA alleles at a false discovery rate of 0.05. Most TCR sequences were observed very rarely across donors, whereas some public TCRs were present in many individuals. Because the 87-base-pair reads could not distinguish some IMGT-functional V segments, including TRBV6-2 and TRBV6-3, those segments were excluded. In a later genetic analysis, fewer N-insertions in productive TCRs were reported among donors in an Asian-associated ancestry cluster than the roughly 700-donor mean. The classifier was reported to diagnose cytomegalovirus status with high specificity and sensitivity in both the original cohort and the validation cohort. Sequencing depth was assumed to be roughly uniform across donors in the presence/absence analyses, though that assumption may not hold. HLA typing was unavailable for some donors at each locus, so association tests used only the typed subset. Only TCR beta chains were sequenced in this cohort, and the absence of alpha or paired-chain data limited detectable features. A cluster of highly shared sequence variants was judged likely to be a technical artifact of the sequencing pipeline. The authors suggested that the approach could potentially be extended to other disease states and immunological phenotypes. A later analysis found that most CMV-associated TCR beta chains appeared HLA-restricted, with HLA associations seemingly driven largely by CMV exposure. Correlated functional status among segregating V segments might reflect linkage disequilibrium, but an unknown experimental factor could not be ruled out. Because counts were too low, about 18 rarely observed V segments, including chromosome 9 orphons, were excluded from the earlier analysis of several hundred of the donors. In vitro tests confirmed that a few of the cytomegalovirus-associated TCR beta chains recognize cytomegalovirus antigens. The study listed 164 TCR beta chains as associated with cytomegalovirus. A later analysis found that TCR association rates varied across HLA loci, with DRB1 alleles showing the most associated TCRs and HLA-C alleles the fewest. Several of the top co-occurrence clusters appeared to be linked to parvovirus B19, influenza, CMV and Epstein-Barr virus, according to a later analysis. CMV serostatus was the only immune exposure information available for the cohort. When HLA alleles, especially DR and DQ, strongly co-occurred, TCR associations were difficult to assign to individual alleles. V-gene and J-gene trimming of TCR beta chains was associated with a missense DCLRE1C variant in a later genetic analysis, and the association was replicated in an independent cohort.

The cohort consisted of hundreds of healthy bone marrow donors. At the time of sampling, all cohort members were nominally healthy, though unrecorded immune exposures were likely present. The donor was CMV seropositive and was included in the group of 250 to 300 seropositive cohort members. Every donor gave a peripheral blood sample, and the peripheral blood mononuclear cells from that sample were used for TCR beta sequencing. The Qiagen DNeasy Blood Extraction Kit was used to extract genomic DNA from the blood cell samples. The CDR3 measures 16 amino acids from cysteine to phenylalanine. Of all the DNA, just the CDR3 is kept, 48 bases in frame from base 1. CDR1 is given as SGHAT and CDR2 as FQNNGV, both from the germline V gene. Trimming takes 1 base off V and 4 bases off J; junction bases not matched to a gene: 7.

The chain is encoded by TRBV11-2 joined to TRBJ2-5, with 9 central nucleotides matching TRBD2. The TCR was taken from a woman between 18 and 29 years old in good health and CMV-seropositive. Sequencing was carried out using PBMCs. At the DNA level, the sequence is TGTGCCAGCAGCTTAGTCCCTAGCGGGGCATCAGAGACCCAGTACTTC. The encoded protein is CASSLVPSGASETQYF.